This T cell receptor (beta chain) was found in a study of blood T cell repertoires in COVID-19 (dated by TCRdb to about 2020). Notes on the research overall: Samples covering the acute and convalescent phases of COVID-19 were provided by collaborators in the United States, Italy and Spain. The material from the prospective study consisted of cDNA or gDNA derived from T cells, B-cell-depleted T cells, or PBMCs. Subjects who had been exposed to COVID-19, were actively infected with it, or had recovered from it provided the deeply sampled blood TCRbeta repertoires that made up the dataset. The repertoires were released in a freely available public database intended as a resource for research on the immune response to SARS-CoV-2. The samples were drawn from the first 160 participants of the ongoing ImmuneRACE study and from 950 to 1,500 subjects provided by 6 global collaborators. A de-identified subject ID, COVID-19 status, age in years and sex were almost always included in the sample metadata. Where available, HLA class I and class II types were taken from metadata supplied by the sample provider and were not determined by assay-based typing.

Overall study outcomes, separate from this receptor: How much clinical and demographic metadata was included differed by source and by participant, and the metadata was provided uncurated.

Each collaborating institution followed its own protocols to collect whole blood in K2EDTA tubes. For TCRbeta analysis, collaborators shipped samples in one of three forms: frozen whole blood, isolated PBMCs, or DNA extracted from either of those sample types. The CDR3 spans 15 residues, from the cysteine through the phenylalanine. The CDR3 DNA has 45 bases and is translated from base 1. The CDR1 and CDR2 encoded by the germline V gene are MNHEY and SVGAGI. The germline ends are 10 bases apart after V is trimmed by 2 bases and J by 2 bases. This clone was seen just once. What this receptor recognizes is not known. Base qualities are not provided; no much larger clone lies one nucleotide away. The immunoSEQ Assay, a bias-controlled multiplex PCR, was used to amplify TCRbeta CDR3 regions from genomic DNA. Turning to the authors' computational methods: Nucleated cell counts per sample were estimated from amplification of reference gene primers within the assay. Sequence reads were collapsed and filtered to measure the absolute abundance of every unique TCRbeta CDR3 rearrangement. Productive Simpson clonality was computed per sample as the square root of Simpson's diversity index over productive rearrangements. In its TCRdb copy, this immuneACCESS table keeps in-frame sequences only and misses some clones. Where compared with another copy, unresolved V genes explain less than half of these, and the others have no known cause. V, J and clone size reflect that table, while D and trimming were determined from the DNA. This sample comprises some 200,000 clones, around 80% of them detected only once. The ten largest clones represent 15% to 20% of the sample.

The sample comprised peripheral blood. The receptor comes from a woman at least 80 years old with active or convalescent COVID-19. The sequence is built from TRBV6-5 and TRBJ2-1, and perhaps TRBD2 as D gene, on 6 matching bases. The DNA sequence is as follows: TGTGCCAGCAGTTACGGGGCGGGACCCTACAATGAGCAGTTCTTC. It translates as CASSYGAGPYNEQFF.